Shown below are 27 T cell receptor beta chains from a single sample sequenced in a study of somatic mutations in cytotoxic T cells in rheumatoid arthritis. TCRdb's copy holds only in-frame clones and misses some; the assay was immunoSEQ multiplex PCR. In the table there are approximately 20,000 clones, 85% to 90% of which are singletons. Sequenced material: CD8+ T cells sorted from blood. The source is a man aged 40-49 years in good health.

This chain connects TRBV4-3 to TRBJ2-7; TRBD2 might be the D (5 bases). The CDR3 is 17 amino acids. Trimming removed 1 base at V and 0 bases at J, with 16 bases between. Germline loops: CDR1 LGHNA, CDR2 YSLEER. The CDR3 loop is CASSQVVAGSSSYEQYF. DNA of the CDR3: TGCGCCAGCAGCCAAGTCGTCGCGGGCTCGAGCTCCTACGAGCAGTACTTC.

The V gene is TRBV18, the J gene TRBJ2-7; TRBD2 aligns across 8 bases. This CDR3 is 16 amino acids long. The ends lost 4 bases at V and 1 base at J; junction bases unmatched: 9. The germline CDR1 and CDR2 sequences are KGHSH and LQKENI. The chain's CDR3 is CASSRLGGAASYEQYF. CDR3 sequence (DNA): TGTGCCAGCTCACGGCTCGGGGGGGCCGCGTCCTACGAGCAGTACTTC.

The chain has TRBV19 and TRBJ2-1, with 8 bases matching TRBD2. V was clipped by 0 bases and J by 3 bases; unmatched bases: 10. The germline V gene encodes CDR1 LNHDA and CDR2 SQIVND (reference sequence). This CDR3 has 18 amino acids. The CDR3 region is CASSIDSYRGTSYNEQFF. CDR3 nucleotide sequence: TGTGCCAGTAGTATAGATTCTTATAGAGGGACTAGCTACAATGAGCAGTTCTTC.

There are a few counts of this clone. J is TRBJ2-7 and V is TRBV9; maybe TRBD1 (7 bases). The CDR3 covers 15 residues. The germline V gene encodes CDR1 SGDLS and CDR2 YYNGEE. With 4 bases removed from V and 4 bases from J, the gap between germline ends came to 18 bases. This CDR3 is CASSPGGGRTYEQYF. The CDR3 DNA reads TGTGCCAGCAGCCCTGGAGGGGGCCGGACATACGAGCAGTACTTC.

The CDR3 DNA follows: TGTGCTACGGGGCGGGAGGTCGATGAGCAGTTCTTC. It encodes CATGREVDEQFF. The chain couples TRBV7-9 to TRBJ2-1, with 8 bases aligning to TRBD2. The CDR3 spans 12 residues. Germline V CDR1 and CDR2: SEHNR, FQNEAQ (reference sequence).

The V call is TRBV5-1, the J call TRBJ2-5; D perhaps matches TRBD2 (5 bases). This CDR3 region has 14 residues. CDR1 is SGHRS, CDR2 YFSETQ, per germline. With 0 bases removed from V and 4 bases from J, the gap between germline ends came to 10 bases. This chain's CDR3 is CASSLAGLRETQYF. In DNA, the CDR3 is TGCGCCAGCAGCTTGGCTGGACTGAGAGAGACCCAGTACTTC.

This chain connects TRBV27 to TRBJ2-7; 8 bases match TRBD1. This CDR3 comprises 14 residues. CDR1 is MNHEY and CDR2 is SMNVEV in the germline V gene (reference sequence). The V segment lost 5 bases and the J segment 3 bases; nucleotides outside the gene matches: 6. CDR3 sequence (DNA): TGTGCCAGCAGTATAGGGACAGGACTCTACGAGCAGTACTTC. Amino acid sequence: CASSIGTGLYEQYF.

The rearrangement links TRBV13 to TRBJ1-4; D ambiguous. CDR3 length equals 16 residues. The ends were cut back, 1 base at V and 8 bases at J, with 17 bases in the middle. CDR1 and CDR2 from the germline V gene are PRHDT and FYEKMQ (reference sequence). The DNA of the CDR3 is TGTGCCAGCAGCTTAGCATCACCCCTTCTGGAAGAAAAACTGTTTTTT. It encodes CASSLASPLLEEKLFF.

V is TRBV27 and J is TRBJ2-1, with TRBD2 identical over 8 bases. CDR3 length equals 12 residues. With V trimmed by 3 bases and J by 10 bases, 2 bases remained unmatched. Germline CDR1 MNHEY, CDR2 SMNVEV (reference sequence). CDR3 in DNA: TGTGCCAGCAGTTTCTCGGGGGGGGAGCAGTTCTTC. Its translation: CASSFSGGEQFF.

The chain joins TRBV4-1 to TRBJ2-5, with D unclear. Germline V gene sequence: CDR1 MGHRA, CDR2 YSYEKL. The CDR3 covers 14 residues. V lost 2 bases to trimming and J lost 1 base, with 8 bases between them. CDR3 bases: TGCGCCAGCAGCCAAACCGAGATCCAAGAGACCCAGTACTTC. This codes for CASSQTEIQETQYF.

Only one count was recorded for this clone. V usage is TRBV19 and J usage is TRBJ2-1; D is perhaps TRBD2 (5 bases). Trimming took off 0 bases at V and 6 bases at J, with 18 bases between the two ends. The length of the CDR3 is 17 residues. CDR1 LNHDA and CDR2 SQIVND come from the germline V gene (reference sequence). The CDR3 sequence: CASSIDWRVSGPNEQFF. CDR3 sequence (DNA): TGTGCCAGTAGTATAGATTGGCGGGTCTCCGGCCCCAATGAGCAGTTCTTC.

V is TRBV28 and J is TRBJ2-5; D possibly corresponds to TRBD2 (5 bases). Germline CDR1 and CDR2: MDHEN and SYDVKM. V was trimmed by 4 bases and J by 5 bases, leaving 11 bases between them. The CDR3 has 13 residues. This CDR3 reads CASSYLGKETQYF. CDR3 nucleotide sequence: TGTGCCAGCAGTTACCTCGGGAAGGAGACCCAGTACTTC.

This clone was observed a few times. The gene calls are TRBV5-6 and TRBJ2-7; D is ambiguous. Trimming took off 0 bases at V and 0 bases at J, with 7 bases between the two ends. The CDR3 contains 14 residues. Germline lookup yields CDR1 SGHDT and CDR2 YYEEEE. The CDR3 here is CASSLAGNSYEQYF. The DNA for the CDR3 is TGTGCCAGCAGCTTGGCTGGGAACTCCTACGAGCAGTACTTC.

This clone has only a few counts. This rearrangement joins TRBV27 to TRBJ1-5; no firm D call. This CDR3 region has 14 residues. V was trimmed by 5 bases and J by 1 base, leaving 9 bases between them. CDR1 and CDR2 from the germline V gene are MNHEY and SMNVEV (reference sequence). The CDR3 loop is CASSPRMSNQPQHF. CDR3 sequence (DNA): TGTGCCAGCAGTCCTCGAATGAGCAATCAGCCCCAGCATTTT.

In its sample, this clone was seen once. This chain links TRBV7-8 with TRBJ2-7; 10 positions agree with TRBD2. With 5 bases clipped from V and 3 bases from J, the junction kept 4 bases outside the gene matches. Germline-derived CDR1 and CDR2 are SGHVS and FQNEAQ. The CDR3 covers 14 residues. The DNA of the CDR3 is TGTGCCAGCAGCCTGGGACTAGCGCGCTACGAGCAGTACTTC. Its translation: CASSLGLARYEQYF.

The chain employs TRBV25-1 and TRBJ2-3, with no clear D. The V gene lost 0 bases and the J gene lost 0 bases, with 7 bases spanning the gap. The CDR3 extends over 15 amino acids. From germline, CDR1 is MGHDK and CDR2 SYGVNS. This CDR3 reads CASSEYAASTDTQYF. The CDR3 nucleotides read TGTGCCAGCAGTGAATATGCAGCTAGCACAGATACGCAGTATTTT. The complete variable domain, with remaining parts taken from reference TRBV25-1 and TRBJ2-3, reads EADIYQTPRYLVIGTGKKITLECSQTMGHDKMYWYQQDPGMELHLIHYSYGVNSTEKGDLSSESTVSRIRTEHFPLTLESARPSHTSQYLCASSEYAASTDTQYFGPGTRLTVL.

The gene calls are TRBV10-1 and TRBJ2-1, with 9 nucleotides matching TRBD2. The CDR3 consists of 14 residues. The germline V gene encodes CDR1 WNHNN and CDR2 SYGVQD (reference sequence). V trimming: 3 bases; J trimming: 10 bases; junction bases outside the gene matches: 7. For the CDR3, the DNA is TGCGCCAGCAGTGATGGTAGCGGGAGTGAAGAGCAGTTCTTC. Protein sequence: CASSDGSGSEEQFF.

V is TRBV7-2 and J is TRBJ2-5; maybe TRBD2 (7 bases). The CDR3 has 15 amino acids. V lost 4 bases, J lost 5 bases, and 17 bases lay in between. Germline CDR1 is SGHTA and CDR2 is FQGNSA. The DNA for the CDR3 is TGTGCCAGCAGCTCCAGGCGGGGGCTGGAGGAGACCCAGTACTTC. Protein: CASSSRRGLEETQYF.

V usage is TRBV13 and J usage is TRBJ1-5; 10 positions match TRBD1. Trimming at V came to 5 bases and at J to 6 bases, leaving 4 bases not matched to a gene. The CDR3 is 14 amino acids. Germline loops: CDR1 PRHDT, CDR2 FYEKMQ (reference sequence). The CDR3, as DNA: TGTGCCAGCAGCCTCGGACAGGGGGGTCAGCCCCAGCATTTT. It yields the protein CASSLGQGGQPQHF.

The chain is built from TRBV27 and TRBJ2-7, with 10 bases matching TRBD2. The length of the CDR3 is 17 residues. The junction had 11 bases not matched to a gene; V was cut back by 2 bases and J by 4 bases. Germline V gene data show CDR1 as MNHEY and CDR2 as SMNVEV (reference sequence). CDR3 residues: CASSLIAVTSGKYEQYF. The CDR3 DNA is TGTGCCAGCAGTTTAATCGCCGTCACTAGCGGGAAATACGAGCAGTACTTC.

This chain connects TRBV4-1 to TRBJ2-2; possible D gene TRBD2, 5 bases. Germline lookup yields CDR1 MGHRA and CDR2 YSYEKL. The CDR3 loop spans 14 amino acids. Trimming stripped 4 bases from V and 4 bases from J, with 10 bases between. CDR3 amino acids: CASSPQRSTGELFF. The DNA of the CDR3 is TGCGCCAGCAGCCCCCAGCGGAGCACCGGGGAGCTGTTTTTT.

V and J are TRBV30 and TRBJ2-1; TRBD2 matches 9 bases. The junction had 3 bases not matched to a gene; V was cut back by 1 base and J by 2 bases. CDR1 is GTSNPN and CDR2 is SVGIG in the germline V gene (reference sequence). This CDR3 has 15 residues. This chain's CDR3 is CAWSGLAGPYNEQFF. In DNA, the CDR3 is TGTGCCTGGAGTGGGCTAGCGGGGCCCTACAATGAGCAGTTCTTC. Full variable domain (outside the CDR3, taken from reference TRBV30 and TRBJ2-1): SQTIHQWPATLVQPVGSPLSLECTVEGTSNPNLYWYRQAAGRGLQLLFYSVGIGQISSEVPQNLSASRPQDRQFILSSKKLLLSDSGFYLCAWSGLAGPYNEQFFGPGTRLTVL.

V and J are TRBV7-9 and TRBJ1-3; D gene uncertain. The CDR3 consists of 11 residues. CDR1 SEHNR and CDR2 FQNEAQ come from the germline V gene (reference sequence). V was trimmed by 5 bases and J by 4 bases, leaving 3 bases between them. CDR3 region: CASSGGNTIYF. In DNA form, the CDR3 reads TGTGCCAGCAGCGGGGGAAACACCATATATTTT. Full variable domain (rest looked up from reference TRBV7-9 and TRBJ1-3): DTGVSQNPRHKITKRGQNVTFRCDPISEHNRLYWYRQTLGQGPEFLTYFQNEAQLEKSRLLSDRFSAERPKGSFSTLEIQRTEQGDSAMYLCASSGGNTIYFGEGSWLTVV.

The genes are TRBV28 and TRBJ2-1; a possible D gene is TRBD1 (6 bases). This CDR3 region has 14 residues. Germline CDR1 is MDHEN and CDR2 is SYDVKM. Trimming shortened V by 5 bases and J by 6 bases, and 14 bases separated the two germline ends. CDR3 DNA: TGTGCCAGCAGTCCCCAAATAGGGGGCAATGAGCAGTTCTTC. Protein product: CASSPQIGGNEQFF. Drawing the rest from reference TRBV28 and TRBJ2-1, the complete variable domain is DVKVTQSSRYLVKRTGEKVFLECVQDMDHENMFWYRQDPGLGLRLIYFSYDVKMKEKGDIPEGYSVSREKKERFSLILESASTNQTSMYLCASSPQIGGNEQFFGPGTRLTVL.

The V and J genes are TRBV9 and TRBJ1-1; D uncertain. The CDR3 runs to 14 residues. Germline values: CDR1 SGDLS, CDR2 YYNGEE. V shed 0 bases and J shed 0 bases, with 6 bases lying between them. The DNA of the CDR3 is TGTGCCAGCAGCGTAGAGGCCTTGAACACTGAAGCTTTCTTT. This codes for CASSVEALNTEAFF.

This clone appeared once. The CDR3 nucleotides are TGTGCCAGCAGCCCAGGGACAGGTTCGTACAATGAGCAGTTCTTC. It encodes CASSPGTGSYNEQFF. The rearrangement uses TRBV27 and TRBJ2-1; TRBD1 matches at 8 bases. CDR1 is MNHEY, CDR2 SMNVEV, per germline (reference sequence). V lost 6 bases and J lost 4; bases outside the gene matches: 8. CDR3 size: 15 residues.

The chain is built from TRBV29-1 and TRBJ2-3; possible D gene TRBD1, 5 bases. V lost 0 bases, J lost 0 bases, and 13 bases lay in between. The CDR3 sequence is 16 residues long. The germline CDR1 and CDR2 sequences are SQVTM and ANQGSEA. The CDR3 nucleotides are TGCAGCGTTGAAGATTGGAAAGGGGAAAGCACAGATACGCAGTATTTT. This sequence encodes CSVEDWKGESTDTQYF.